This T cell receptor (beta chain) is drawn from a study of blood T cell repertoires in COVID-19. At the level of the study: Sites in the United States, Italy and Spain provided acute and convalescent COVID-19 samples.

The V gene lost 2 bases and the J gene lost 3 bases, with 9 bases spanning the gap. CDR3 length: 14 amino acids. From germline, CDR1 is WNHNN and CDR2 SYGVQD (reference sequence). Data came from immunoSEQ multiplex PCR; TCRdb stores just in-frame clones and leaves some out. The sample contains 280,000 or so clones, about 83% of which appear only once. The sequencing input was PBMCs or T cells enriched from blood (not recorded which). This chain connects TRBV10-1 to TRBJ2-3, with D possibly matching TRBD2 (5 bases). This TCR derives from a middle-aged woman who had recovered from COVID-19. CDR3 region: CASSEEGLTDTQYF. In DNA, the CDR3 is TGCGCCAGCAGTGAGGAGGGTTTGACAGATACGCAGTATTTT.